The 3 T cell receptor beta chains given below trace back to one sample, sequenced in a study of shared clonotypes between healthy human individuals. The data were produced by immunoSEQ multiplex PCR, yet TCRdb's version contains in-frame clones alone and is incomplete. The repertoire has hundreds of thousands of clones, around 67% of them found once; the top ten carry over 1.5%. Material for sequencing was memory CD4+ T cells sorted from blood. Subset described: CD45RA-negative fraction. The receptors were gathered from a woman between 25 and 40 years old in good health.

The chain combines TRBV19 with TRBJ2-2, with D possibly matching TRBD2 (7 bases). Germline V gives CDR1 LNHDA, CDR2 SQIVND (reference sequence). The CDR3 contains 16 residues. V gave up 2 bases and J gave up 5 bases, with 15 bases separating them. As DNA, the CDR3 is TGTGCCAGTAGTATACTGGCGGGGGCGGGTACCGGGGAGCTGTTTTTT. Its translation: CASSILAGAGTGELFF.

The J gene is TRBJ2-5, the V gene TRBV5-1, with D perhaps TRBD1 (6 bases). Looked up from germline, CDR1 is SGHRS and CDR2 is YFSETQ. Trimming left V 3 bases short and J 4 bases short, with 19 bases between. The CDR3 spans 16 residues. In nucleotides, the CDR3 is TGCGCCAGCAGCTCCTTGACAGGCCCTGAAGGAGAGACCCAGTACTTC. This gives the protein CASSSLTGPEGETQYF.

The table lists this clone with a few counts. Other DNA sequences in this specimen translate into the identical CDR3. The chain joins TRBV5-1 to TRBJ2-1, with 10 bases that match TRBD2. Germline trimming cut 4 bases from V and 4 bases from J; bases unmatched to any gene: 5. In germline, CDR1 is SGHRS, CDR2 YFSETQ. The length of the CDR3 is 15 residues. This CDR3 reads CASSRSSGGYNEQFF. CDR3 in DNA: TGCGCCAGCAGCCGCTCTAGCGGGGGTTACAATGAGCAGTTCTTC. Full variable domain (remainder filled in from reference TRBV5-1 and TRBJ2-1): KAGVTQTPRYLIKTRGQQVTLSCSPISGHRSVSWYQQTPGQGLQFLFEYFSETQRNKGNFPGRFSGRQFSNSRSEMNVSTLELGDSALYLCASSRSSGGYNEQFFGPGTRLTVL.